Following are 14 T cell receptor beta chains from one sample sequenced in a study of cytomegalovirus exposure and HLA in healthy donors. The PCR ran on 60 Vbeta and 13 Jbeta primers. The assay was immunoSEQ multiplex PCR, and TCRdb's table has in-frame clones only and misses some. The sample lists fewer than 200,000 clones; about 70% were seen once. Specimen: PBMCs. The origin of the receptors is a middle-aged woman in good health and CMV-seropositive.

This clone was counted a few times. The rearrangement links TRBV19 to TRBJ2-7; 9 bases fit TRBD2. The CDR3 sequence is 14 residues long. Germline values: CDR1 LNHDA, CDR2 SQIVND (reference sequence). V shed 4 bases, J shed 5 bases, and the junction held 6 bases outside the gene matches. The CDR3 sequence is CASSTGLARDEQYF. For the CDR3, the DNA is TGTGCCAGTAGTACGGGACTAGCCCGGGACGAGCAGTACTTC.

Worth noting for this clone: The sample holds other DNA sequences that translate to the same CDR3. DNA for the CDR3: TGTGCCAGCAGCCGTGACAGGGACACTGAAGCTTTCTTT. This gives the protein CASSRDRDTEAFF. The gene calls are TRBV7-3 and TRBJ1-1; 7 bases map to TRBD1. The germline gives CDR1 SGHTA, CDR2 FQGTGA. The ends lost 5 bases at V and 3 bases at J; junction bases unmatched: 3. The CDR3 consists of 13 residues.

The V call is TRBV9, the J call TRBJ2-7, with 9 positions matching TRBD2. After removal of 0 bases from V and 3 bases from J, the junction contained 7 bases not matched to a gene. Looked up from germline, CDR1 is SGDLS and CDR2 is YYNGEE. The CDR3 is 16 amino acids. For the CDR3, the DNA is TGTGCCAGCAGCGTAGGAGGGGCTAGCGGGAACTACGAGCAGTACTTC. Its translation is CASSVGGASGNYEQYF.

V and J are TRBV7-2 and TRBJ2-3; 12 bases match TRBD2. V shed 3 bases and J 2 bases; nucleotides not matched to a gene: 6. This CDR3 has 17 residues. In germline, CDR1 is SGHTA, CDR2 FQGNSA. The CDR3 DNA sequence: TGTGCCAGCAGCTTTAGACTAGCGGGGGCCCCCACAGATACGCAGTATTTT. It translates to CASSFRLAGAPTDTQYF.

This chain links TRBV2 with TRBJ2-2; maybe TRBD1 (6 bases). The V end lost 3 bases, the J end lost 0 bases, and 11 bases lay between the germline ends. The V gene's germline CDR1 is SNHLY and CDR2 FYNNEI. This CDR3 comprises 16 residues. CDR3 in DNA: TGTGCCAGCAGTGACCGAGGGGGTACGAACACCGGGGAGCTGTTTTTT. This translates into CASSDRGGTNTGELFF.

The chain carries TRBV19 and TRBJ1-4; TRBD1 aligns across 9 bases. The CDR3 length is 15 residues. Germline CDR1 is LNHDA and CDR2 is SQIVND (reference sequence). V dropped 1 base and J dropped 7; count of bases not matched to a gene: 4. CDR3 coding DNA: TGTGCCAGTAGTATAGTGGGGACAGGGCGTGAAAAACTGTTTTTT. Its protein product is CASSIVGTGREKLFF. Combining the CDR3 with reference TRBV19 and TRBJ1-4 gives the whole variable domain DGGITQSPKYLFRKEGQNVTLSCEQNLNHDAMYWYRQDPGQGLRLIYYSQIVNDFQKGDIAEGYSVSREKKESFPLTVTSAQKNPTAFYLCASSIVGTGREKLFFGSGTQLSVL.

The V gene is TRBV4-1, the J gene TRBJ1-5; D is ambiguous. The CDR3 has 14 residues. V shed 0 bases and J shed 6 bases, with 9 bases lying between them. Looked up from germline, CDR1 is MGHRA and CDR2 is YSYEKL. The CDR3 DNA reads TGCGCCAGCAGCCAAGACCGGGTAGTTCAGCCCCAGCATTTT. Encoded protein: CASSQDRVVQPQHF.

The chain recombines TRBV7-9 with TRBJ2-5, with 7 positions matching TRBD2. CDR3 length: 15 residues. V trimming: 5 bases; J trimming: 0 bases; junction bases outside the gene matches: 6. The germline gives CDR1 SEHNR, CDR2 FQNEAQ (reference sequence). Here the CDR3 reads CASSRDYTDQETQYF. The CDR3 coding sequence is TGTGCCAGCAGCCGGGACTACACCGACCAAGAGACCCAGTACTTC.

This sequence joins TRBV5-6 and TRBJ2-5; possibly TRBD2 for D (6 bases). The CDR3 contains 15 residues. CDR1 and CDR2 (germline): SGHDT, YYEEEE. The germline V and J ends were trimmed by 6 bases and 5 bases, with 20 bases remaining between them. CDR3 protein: CASTLLGGEGETQYF. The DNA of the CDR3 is TGTGCCAGCACCCTCCTCGGCGGGGAAGGGGAGACCCAGTACTTC.

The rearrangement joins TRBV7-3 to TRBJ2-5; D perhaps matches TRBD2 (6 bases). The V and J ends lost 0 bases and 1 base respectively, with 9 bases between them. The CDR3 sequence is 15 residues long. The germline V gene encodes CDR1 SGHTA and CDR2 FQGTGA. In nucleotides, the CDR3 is TGTGCCAGCAGCTTAACCCGGGACTCCCAAGAGACCCAGTACTTC. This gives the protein CASSLTRDSQETQYF.

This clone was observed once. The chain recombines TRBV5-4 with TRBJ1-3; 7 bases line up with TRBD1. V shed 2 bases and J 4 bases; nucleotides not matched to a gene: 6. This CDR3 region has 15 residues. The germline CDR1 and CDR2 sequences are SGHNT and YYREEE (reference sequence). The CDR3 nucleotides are TGTGCCAGCAGCTTCGGGGGACAGAGCGGAAACACCATATATTTT. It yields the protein CASSFGGQSGNTIYF.

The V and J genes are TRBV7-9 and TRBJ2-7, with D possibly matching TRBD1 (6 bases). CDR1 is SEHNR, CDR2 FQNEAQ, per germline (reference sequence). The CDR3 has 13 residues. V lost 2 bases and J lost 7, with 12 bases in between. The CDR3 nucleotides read TGTGCCAGCAGCTTATCACCAACAGGGGAGCAGTACTTC. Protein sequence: CASSLSPTGEQYF.

The CDR3 loop is CASSFSGGAADTQYF. The CDR3 DNA follows: TGTGCCAGCAGCTTTAGCGGGGGGGCCGCGGATACGCAGTATTTT. The J gene is TRBJ2-3, the V gene TRBV7-2, with 11 bases that match TRBD2. This CDR3 region has 15 residues. The trim removed 3 bases at V and 6 bases at J, leaving 5 bases unmatched. Germline lookup yields CDR1 SGHTA and CDR2 FQGNSA.

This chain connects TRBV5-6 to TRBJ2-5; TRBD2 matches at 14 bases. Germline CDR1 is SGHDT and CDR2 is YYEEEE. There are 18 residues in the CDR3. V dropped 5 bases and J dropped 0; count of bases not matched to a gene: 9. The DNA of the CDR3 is TGTGCCAGCAGAACCGGGACTAGCGGGAGATTAAACCAAGAGACCCAGTACTTC. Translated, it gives CASRTGTSGRLNQETQYF. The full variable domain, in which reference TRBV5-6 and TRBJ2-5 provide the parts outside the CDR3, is DAGVTQSPTHLIKTRGQQVTLRCSPKSGHDTVSWYQQALGQGPQFIFQYYEEEERQRGNFPDRFSGHQFPNYSSELNVNALLLGDSALYLCASRTGTSGRLNQETQYFGPGTRLLVL.